The next 18 T cell receptor beta chains were all read from a single sample in a study of blood T cells in healthy people across ages. PCR was performed a second time for roughly 7 to 12 cycles using a sample-barcoded 5' primer and a J-beta primer mix. TCRdb fed the 5' RACE reads into MiXCR, producing one record per CDR3 protein. This table holds about 1.8 million distinct CDR3 sequences, about 50% found once. Sequencing input: blood. These receptors came from a woman aged 35 to 49 in good health.

This chain connects TRBV6-2 or TRBV6-3 to TRBJ1-2, with 9 bases fitting TRBD1. V shed 4 bases, J shed 7 bases, and the junction held 7 bases outside the gene matches. Germline CDR1 and CDR2: MNHEY and SVGEGT. The CDR3 extends over 14 amino acids. CDR3: CASSFYRGHCGYTF. As DNA, the CDR3 is TGTGCCAGCAGTTTCTACAGGGGGCACTGTGGCTACACCTTC.

This clonotype was detected many times. The DNA of the CDR3 is TGTGCCAGCAGTGGAGACGTAGGTACTGGGGCCAACGTCCTGACTTTC. Protein: CASSGDVGTGANVLTF. This chain links TRBV2 with TRBJ2-6; D unclear. The CDR3 extends over 16 amino acids. Trimming stripped 4 bases from V and 2 bases from J, with 12 bases between. Germline CDR1 reads SNHLY; CDR2 reads FYNNEI.

In this sample, this clonotype turned up a few times. The rearrangement joins TRBV7-2 to TRBJ2-7; TRBD2 aligns across 8 bases. V was clipped by 5 bases and J by 4 bases; unmatched bases: 13. Germline-derived CDR1 and CDR2 are SGHTA and FQGNSA. CDR3 size: 16 residues. The CDR3 sequence: CASSPMERGNLYEQYF. The CDR3 region has the DNA TGTGCCAGCAGCCCCATGGAGCGGGGGAACCTTTACGAGCAGTACTTC.

The chain has TRBV14 and TRBJ2-1; 8 bases are shared with TRBD1. Germline trimming cut 3 bases from V and 0 bases from J; bases unmatched to any gene: 13. Germline V lookup: CDR1 SGHDN, CDR2 FVKESK. CDR3 length: 19 amino acids. DNA of the CDR3: TGTGCCAGCAGCCATTCCGAGCAGGGGGCTATATCCTCCTACAATGAGCAGTTCTTC. Protein product: CASSHSEQGAISSYNEQFF.

This clonotype was found a few times. This rearrangement joins TRBV27 to TRBJ1-1, with 9 bases that match TRBD1. V lost 1 base and J lost 4; bases outside the gene matches: 7. The CDR3 extends over 16 amino acids. CDR1 is MNHEY, CDR2 SMNVEV, per germline (reference sequence). The CDR3 region has the DNA TGTGCCAGCAGTTTATTAACCGGGACAGGGTCCACTGAAGCTTTCTTT. Amino acids: CASSLLTGTGSTEAFF.

For this clonotype: Sequence at one end of the junction differs from germline and may be a read error. V gene TRBV4-1 combines with J gene TRBJ2-5, with 9 bases lining up with TRBD2. Looked up from germline, CDR1 is MGHRA and CDR2 is YSYEKL. There are 15 residues in the CDR3. The CDR3 DNA reads as TGCGCCAGCGGCCAAGATCTAGGGACTAGCGAGACCCAGTACTTC. It specifies CASGQDLGTSETQYF.

The rearrangement links TRBV29-1 to TRBJ2-1; 9 bases fit TRBD1. Germline assignment: CDR1 SQVTM and CDR2 ANQGSEA. The V segment lost 7 bases and the J segment 4 bases; nucleotides outside the gene matches: 5. This CDR3 contains 13 residues. CDR3 residues: CSGRDREYNEQFF. CDR3 in DNA: TGCAGCGGTCGGGACAGGGAATACAATGAGCAGTTCTTC.

This clonotype turned up a few times. This chain uses TRBV28 with TRBJ1-2; perhaps TRBD1 as D (6 bases). V dropped 5 bases and J dropped 3 bases, with 13 bases sitting between them. The CDR3 covers 14 residues. CDR1 and CDR2 from the germline V gene are MDHEN and SYDVKM. In DNA form, the CDR3 reads TGTGCCAGCAGTGGGTCGACAGGCTACTATGGCTACACCTTC. Translated: CASSGSTGYYGYTF.

This clonotype turned up a few times. The chain couples TRBV6-6 to TRBJ2-3, with a tentative D call TRBD2 (5 bases). This CDR3 spans 16 amino acids. Deletions cut 0 bases from V and 4 bases from J, with 14 bases between. Germline loops: CDR1 MNHNY, CDR2 SVGAGI (reference sequence). The CDR3 coding sequence is TGTGCCAGCAGTTACTCGGGAGACGGATCGGCAGATACGCAGTATTTT. Encoded protein: CASSYSGDGSADTQYF.

This clonotype was seen at least ten times. The CDR3 nucleotides read TGTGCCAGCAGCTCCACAGGGGTTCAAGAGACCCAGTACTTC. The encoded protein is CASSSTGVQETQYF. This chain links TRBV7-2 with TRBJ2-5; 7 positions match TRBD1. The length of the CDR3 is 14 residues. Germline CDR1 is SGHTA and CDR2 is FQGNSA. V was pared by 4 bases and J by 2 bases, with 4 bases of the junction left unmatched. Drawing the rest from reference TRBV7-2 and TRBJ2-5, the complete variable domain is GAGVSQSPSNKVTEKGKDVELRCDPISGHTALYWYRQSLGQGLEFLIYFQGNSAPDKSGLPSDRFSAERTGGSVSTLTIQRTQQEDSAVYLCASSSTGVQETQYFGPGTRLLVL.

J is TRBJ2-6 and V is TRBV9; 11 bases align to TRBD2. Germline V gives CDR1 SGDLS, CDR2 YYNGEE. The CDR3 runs to 20 residues. The V segment lost 3 bases and the J segment 0 bases; nucleotides outside the gene matches: 11. In DNA, the CDR3 is TGTGCCAGCAGCGAGGGGCCGACTAGCGGGGCCAGCTCTGGGGCCAACGTCCTGACTTTC. Its translation: CASSEGPTSGASSGANVLTF.

This rearrangement joins TRBV6-2 or TRBV6-3 to TRBJ1-2; D gene ambiguous. From germline, CDR1 is MNHEY and CDR2 SVGEGT. This CDR3 comprises 14 residues. The V end was cut by 6 bases, the J end by 4 bases, with 15 bases between. The CDR3 region has the DNA TGTGCCAGCAGGCAAGGACTGATAGCCTATGGCTACACCTTC. Its translation is CASRQGLIAYGYTF.

The CDR3 reads CSASAGTGQETQYF. The DNA of the CDR3 is TGCAGTGCTAGCGCCGGGACTGGGCAAGAGACCCAGTACTTC. This sequence joins TRBV20-1 and TRBJ2-5; tentative D call: TRBD2 (6 bases). This CDR3 region has 14 residues. Germline values: CDR1 DFQATT, CDR2 SNEGSKA (reference sequence). The V end lost 3 bases, the J end lost 2 bases, and 13 bases lay between the germline ends.

J is TRBJ1-4 and V is TRBV4-1; maybe TRBD1 (5 bases). This CDR3 contains 18 residues. V lost 4 bases and J 6 bases, leaving 24 bases between the germline ends. Germline CDR1 is MGHRA and CDR2 is YSYEKL. The CDR3 protein is CASSLTERWGGSDEKLFF. In nucleotides, the CDR3 is TGCGCCAGCAGCCTGACAGAGCGGTGGGGGGGTTCGGATGAAAAACTGTTTTTT.

The rearrangement joins TRBV28 to TRBJ2-5; 8 nucleotides line up with TRBD2. The junction had 13 bases not matched to a gene; V was cut back by 4 bases and J by 3 bases. This CDR3 has 17 residues. Germline V gene sequence: CDR1 MDHEN, CDR2 SYDVKM. The DNA of the CDR3 is TGTGCCAGCAGTTCGGCCCGCGCTCTGCGGGGGGAAGAGACCCAGTACTTC. It encodes CASSSARALRGEETQYF.

This clonotype was seen a handful of times. The chain is built from TRBV10-3 and TRBJ2-5, with D maybe TRBD1 (6 bases). Trimming removed 4 bases from V and 4 bases from J, with 16 bases in between. The V gene's germline CDR1 is ENHRY and CDR2 SYGVKD. The CDR3 covers 15 residues. The CDR3 DNA reads TGTGCCATCAGTGGTTTGGGGGCCGACGGAGAGACCCAGTACTTC. It is translated as CAISGLGADGETQYF.

The chain links TRBV7-2 to TRBJ2-7; 12 bases are shared with TRBD2. V gave up 5 bases and J gave up 3 bases; unmatched junction bases: 5. CDR3 length: 15 residues. Germline CDR1 reads SGHTA; CDR2 reads FQGNSA. CDR3 residues: CASSTRLAGDYEQYF. CDR3 nucleotides: TGTGCCAGCAGCACCCGACTAGCGGGGGACTACGAGCAGTACTTC.

The V and J genes are TRBV29-1 and TRBJ1-4, with no clear D. CDR1 and CDR2 (germline): SQVTM, ANQGSEA. This CDR3 is built from 15 residues. V gave up 0 bases and J gave up 1 base, with 9 bases separating them. The CDR3 sequence is CSVEDADLTNEKLFF. Here the CDR3 DNA reads TGCAGCGTTGAAGACGCGGACCTAACTAATGAAAAACTGTTTTTT.